The 20 T cell receptor beta chains given below trace back to one sample, sequenced in a study of PD-1 blockade in classical Hodgkin lymphoma. The assay was immunoSEQ multiplex PCR, and TCRdb's table has in-frame clones only and misses some. The sample holds tens of thousands of clones, around four fifths seen once. Each patient's relapse followed autologous stem cell transplantation, and brentuximab vedotin exposure varied. The specimen was peripheral blood mononuclear cells (PBMCs), collected at baseline. These TCRs come from a human donor with classical Hodgkin lymphoma.

This sequence joins TRBV30 and TRBJ1-6; D ambiguous. V was clipped by 0 bases and J by 8 bases, with 8 bases between them. The germline gives CDR1 GTSNPN, CDR2 SVGIG (reference sequence). The CDR3 is 13 residues long. CDR3 coding DNA: TGTGCCTGGAGTGTACTGGAGGATTCACCCCTCCACTTT. Amino acid sequence: CAWSVLEDSPLHF.

The rearrangement links TRBV7-2 to TRBJ1-6, with 10 positions matching TRBD1. The ends lost 3 bases at V and 6 bases at J; junction bases unmatched: 2. Germline CDR1 is SGHTA and CDR2 is FQGNSA. The length of the CDR3 is 15 residues. The CDR3 is CASSLWTGGNSPLHF. The CDR3 DNA reads TGTGCCAGCAGCTTGTGGACAGGGGGTAATTCACCCCTCCACTTT. Full variable domain (missing parts from reference TRBV7-2 and TRBJ1-6): GAGVSQSPSNKVTEKGKDVELRCDPISGHTALYWYRQSLGQGLEFLIYFQGNSAPDKSGLPSDRFSAERTGGSVSTLTIQRTQQEDSAVYLCASSLWTGGNSPLHFGNGTRLTVT.

This chain uses TRBV9 with TRBJ1-1, with TRBD1 as a possible D gene (6 bases). The germline gives CDR1 SGDLS, CDR2 YYNGEE. V dropped 0 bases and J dropped 6 bases, with 12 bases sitting between them. The CDR3 spans 14 residues. The CDR3 coding sequence is TGTGCCAGCAGCGTAGACAGGGATGTCCCTGAAGCTTTCTTT. Protein sequence: CASSVDRDVPEAFF. The whole variable domain, filled in from reference TRBV9 and TRBJ1-1, reads DSGVTQTPKHLITATGQRVTLRCSPRSGDLSVYWYQQSLDQGLQFLIQYYNGEERAKGNILERFSAQQFPDLHSELNLSSLELGDSALYFCASSVDRDVPEAFFGQGTRLTVV.

This clone appeared a single time. The chain recombines TRBV6-1 with TRBJ1-2; 7 nucleotides agree with TRBD1. The CDR3 is 13 residues long. Germline V gives CDR1 MNHNS, CDR2 SASEGT. J gave up 3 bases and V 6 bases, and 4 bases lay outside the gene matches. The CDR3 DNA reads TGTGCCAGCAGACTCGGACAGGACTATGGCTACACCTTC. Residues: CASRLGQDYGYTF.

This clone has a handful of counts. CDR3 coding DNA: TGTGCCAGCAGCCCGTCCAATACCGGGGAGCTGTTTTTT. It yields the protein CASSPSNTGELFF. The chain uses TRBV7-3 and TRBJ2-2; no definite D call. V was pared by 5 bases and J by 5 bases, with 9 bases between. The germline V gene has CDR1 SGHTA and CDR2 FQGTGA. This CDR3 has 13 residues.

The chain links TRBV7-3 to TRBJ1-2; tentatively, D is TRBD1 (6 bases). V lost 5 bases and J 8 bases, leaving 27 bases between the germline ends. Germline lookup yields CDR1 SGHTA and CDR2 FQGTGA. The CDR3 has 17 residues. In DNA, the CDR3 is TGTGCCAGCAGCCGAACAGGGAGCAGGGGTACAAGTTTGGGCTACACCTTC. Translating it yields CASSRTGSRGTSLGYTF.

The V and J genes are TRBV7-3 and TRBJ2-1; D gene unclear. CDR3 length: 15 residues. Germline V lookup: CDR1 SGHTA, CDR2 FQGTGA. V lost 0 bases, J lost 3 bases, and 9 bases lay in between. The CDR3 DNA follows: TGTGCCAGCAGCTTAACGGCGGACGTCTACAATGAGCAGTTCTTC. This codes for CASSLTADVYNEQFF.

The rearrangement uses TRBV7-9 and TRBJ1-1; D is unresolved. Trimming pared 0 bases from V and 4 bases from J, leaving 9 bases between. The CDR3 sequence is 14 residues long. CDR1 is SEHNR, CDR2 FQNEAQ, per germline (reference sequence). The DNA of the CDR3 is TGTGCCAGCAGCTTAGCGGGCGGAAGCACTGAAGCTTTCTTT. It yields the protein CASSLAGGSTEAFF. The full variable domain, rest sourced from reference TRBV7-9 and TRBJ1-1, is DTGVSQNPRHKITKRGQNVTFRCDPISEHNRLYWYRQTLGQGPEFLTYFQNEAQLEKSRLLSDRFSAERPKGSFSTLEIQRTEQGDSAMYLCASSLAGGSTEAFFGQGTRLTVV.

The chain recombines TRBV30 with TRBJ2-3; 9 nucleotides match TRBD1. V shed 0 bases and J 2 bases; nucleotides not matched to a gene: 3. The CDR3 spans 15 residues. CDR1 is GTSNPN, CDR2 SVGIG, per germline (reference sequence). The CDR3 sequence: CAWSVGTGHTDTQYF. In nucleotides, the CDR3 is TGTGCCTGGAGTGTCGGGACAGGGCACACAGATACGCAGTATTTT. Complete variable domain (other parts from reference TRBV30 and TRBJ2-3): SQTIHQWPATLVQPVGSPLSLECTVEGTSNPNLYWYRQAAGRGLQLLFYSVGIGQISSEVPQNLSASRPQDRQFILSSKKLLLSDSGFYLCAWSVGTGHTDTQYFGPGTRLTVL.

The chain recombines TRBV5-1 with TRBJ2-3, with a weak D call TRBD1 (5 bases). V lost 4 bases, J lost 2 bases, and 8 bases lay in between. The CDR3 loop spans 13 amino acids. CDR1 and CDR2 (germline): SGHRS, YFSETQ. Written as DNA, the CDR3 is TGCGCCAGCAGCGACAGCTTCACAGATACGCAGTATTTT. This translates into CASSDSFTDTQYF.

The sample holds one count of this clone. This chain joins TRBV6-6 and TRBJ2-5; the match to TRBD2 covers 11 bases. The CDR3 extends over 15 amino acids. The trim removed 5 bases at V and 1 base at J, leaving 3 bases unmatched. Germline loops: CDR1 MNHNY, CDR2 SVGAGI (reference sequence). This CDR3 is CASSPLAGGQETQYF. The CDR3 DNA follows: TGTGCCAGCAGTCCCCTAGCGGGGGGCCAAGAGACCCAGTACTTC.

This clone was observed a single time. The chain recombines TRBV18 with TRBJ2-3; 7 bases align to TRBD2. The trim removed 0 bases at V and 1 base at J, leaving 4 bases unmatched. This CDR3 region has 16 residues. The germline gives CDR1 KGHSH, CDR2 LQKENI. CDR3 in amino acids: CASSPPSGTRTDTQYF. The CDR3 DNA is TGTGCCAGCTCACCACCGAGCGGGACCCGCACAGATACGCAGTATTTT.

J is TRBJ1-1 and V is TRBV10-3; no clear D gene. Germline CDR1 ENHRY, CDR2 SYGVKD. V lost 2 bases, J lost 0 bases, and 10 bases lay in between. This CDR3 spans 15 amino acids. CDR3 sequence (DNA): TGTGCCATCAGTGAGGGGCCCACTTTGAACACTGAAGCTTTCTTT. Protein sequence: CAISEGPTLNTEAFF.

V usage is TRBV14 and J usage is TRBJ1-2; TRBD1 might be the D (6 bases). The V and J ends lost 4 bases and 7 bases respectively, with 16 bases between them. The CDR3 covers 14 residues. Germline CDR1 is SGHDN and CDR2 is FVKESK. CDR3 amino acids: CASSPITGSGGYTF. Here the CDR3 DNA reads TGTGCCAGCAGCCCAATAACAGGGTCGGGTGGCTACACCTTC.

The chain carries TRBV6-5 and TRBJ1-1; D remains unclear. The germline gives CDR1 MNHEY, CDR2 SVGAGI. The CDR3 consists of 14 residues. Trimming removed 8 bases from V and 7 bases from J, with 20 bases in between. In nucleotides, the CDR3 is TGTGCCAGCGGGGTCCCCCAACCCCCATTTGAAGCTTTCTTT. Encoded protein: CASGVPQPPFEAFF.

The chain carries TRBV6-1 and TRBJ1-1; a weak D match, TRBD1 (5 bases). In germline, CDR1 is MNHNS, CDR2 SASEGT. The ends were cut back, 6 bases at V and 5 bases at J, with 16 bases in the middle. CDR3 length: 14 amino acids. DNA of the CDR3: TGTGCCAGCAGGGAGGGGACTTGGGCAACTGAAGCTTTCTTT. It translates to CASREGTWATEAFF.

The chain joins TRBV28 to TRBJ2-1; D gene uncertain. Deletions cut 1 base from V and 4 bases from J, with 8 bases between. This CDR3 region has 14 residues. The germline V gene has CDR1 MDHEN and CDR2 SYDVKM. The CDR3 DNA reads TGTGCCAGCAGTTTATACAGCTTGTACAATGAGCAGTTCTTC. Translating gives CASSLYSLYNEQFF.

The chain uses TRBV9 and TRBJ1-3, with 7 bases aligning to TRBD1. With V trimmed by 0 bases and J by 7 bases, 1 base remained unmatched. Germline loops: CDR1 SGDLS, CDR2 YYNGEE. The CDR3 has 13 amino acids. The DNA for the CDR3 is TGTGCCAGCAGCGTAGGAGGGGGCAACACCATATATTTT. Its translation is CASSVGGGNTIYF.

The V gene is TRBV28, the J gene TRBJ1-6, with D perhaps TRBD1 (5 bases). This CDR3 is built from 13 residues. Deletions cut 6 bases from V and 7 bases from J, with 10 bases between. Germline lookup yields CDR1 MDHEN and CDR2 SYDVKM. The CDR3 DNA reads TGTGCCAGCAGCTCGCGACAGAATTCACCCCTCCACTTT. It codes for CASSSRQNSPLHF.

The chain recombines TRBV6-1 with TRBJ1-5, with 7 bases fitting TRBD1. After removal of 6 bases from V and 12 bases from J, the junction contained 8 bases not matched to a gene. The germline V gene has CDR1 MNHNS and CDR2 SASEGT. The CDR3 runs 12 residues. The CDR3, as DNA: TGTGCCAGCAGGGGGACAGCTTCCCTCCAGCATTTT. It encodes CASRGTASLQHF.